The rows below give T cell receptor beta chains drawn from one sample of a study of Ad26.COV2.S vaccination and SARS-CoV-2 variants. Method: immunoSEQ multiplex PCR; TCRdb's copy keeps in-frame clones and lacks some. The sample has 450,000 to 550,000 clones, about nine tenths seen once. The sequencing used peripheral blood, collected in a trial of Ad26.COV2.S vaccine versus placebo. These receptors were taken from a person aged 18-65 years who received the Ad26.COV2.S COVID-19 vaccine or a placebo. CDR3s include the opening cysteine and the closing phenylalanine or tryptophan. Fields, in order: V gene, J gene, CDR3 protein.

V: TRBV9; J: TRBJ1-2; CDR3: CASSFQGYGYTF
V: TRBV11-2; J: TRBJ2-7; CDR3: CASSLGRQAYEQYF
V: TRBV28; J: TRBJ2-4; CDR3: CASSLRGESIQYF
V: TRBV19; J: TRBJ2-1; CDR3: CASSIAAGGFNEQFF
V: TRBV28; J: TRBJ1-5; CDR3: CASTFWRQDQPQHF
V: TRBV7-2; J: TRBJ2-5; CDR3: CASSRLGRETQYF
V: TRBV7-2; J: TRBJ2-1; CDR3: CASSLGVGASGSSYNEQFF
V: TRBV30; J: TRBJ2-2; CDR3: CAWRGANTGELFF
V: TRBV7-9; J: TRBJ2-7; CDR3: CAGVGEASYEQYF
V: TRBV3-1/TRBV3-2; J: TRBJ2-1; CDR3: CASSLPGQGVHEQFF
V: TRBV25-1; J: TRBJ1-3; CDR3: CASSEVVPLPPSGNTIYF
V: TRBV6-2/TRBV6-3; J: TRBJ1-2; CDR3: CASSYRVNYGYTF
V: TRBV10-1; J: TRBJ2-3; CDR3: CASISPRTSGGAGVDTQYF
V: TRBV18; J: TRBJ1-5; CDR3: CASSPPGREAGQPQHF
V: TRBV11-3; J: TRBJ1-5; CDR3: CASSLVWGFNQPQHF
V: TRBV4-1; J: TRBJ2-7; CDR3: CASSQDGQFVYEQYF
V: TRBV19; J: TRBJ2-1; CDR3: CASTRTVQGSRPNEQFF
V: TRBV6-5; J: TRBJ2-2; CDR3: CATRGLPLNTGELFF
V: TRBV19; J: TRBJ2-7; CDR3: CASSPDWGTGRSYEQYF
V: TRBV20-1; J: TRBJ1-1; CDR3: CSAGRVSGAFF
V: TRBV5-4; J: TRBJ1-1; CDR3: CASSLDVLNTEAFF
V: TRBV12-3/TRBV12-4; J: TRBJ2-1; CDR3: CASSLLQRGGQFF
V: TRBV6-1; J: TRBJ1-4; CDR3: CASSDEARNEKLFF
V: TRBV2; J: TRBJ2-3; CDR3: CASSASTDTQYF
V: TRBV4-2; J: TRBJ1-2; CDR3: CASSQLLADRNYGYTF
V: TRBV19; J: TRBJ2-1; CDR3: CASSLKFSGALYNEQFF
V: TRBV18; J: TRBJ2-5; CDR3: CASSSLPGQTQETQYF
V: TRBV7-8; J: TRBJ2-5; CDR3: CASTPKIAGTDQETQYF
V: TRBV2; J: TRBJ2-1; CDR3: CASMFLNEQFF
V: TRBV28; J: TRBJ1-2; CDR3: CASSPVPSYGYTF
V: TRBV5-8; J: TRBJ2-3; CDR3: CASSLTGKWDTQYF
V: TRBV2; J: TRBJ2-7; CDR3: CAAVESSYEQYF
V: TRBV6-2/TRBV6-3; J: TRBJ2-3; CDR3: CASSSGQASTDTQYF
V: TRBV3-1/TRBV3-2; J: TRBJ1-1; CDR3: CASSQYRERSGAFF
V: TRBV5-1; J: TRBJ1-1; CDR3: CASSLAGVDTEAFF
V: TRBV5-1; J: TRBJ1-4; CDR3: CASRPGTPIEKLFF
V: TRBV2; J: TRBJ2-1; CDR3: CASSTTSGSFSEQFF
V: TRBV5-4; J: TRBJ1-2; CDR3: CASSRGPSAGTNYGYTF
V: TRBV5-5; J: TRBJ2-1; CDR3: CASSITGTVEQFF
V: TRBV5-1; J: TRBJ2-3; CDR3: CASSLGVSGTTDTQYF
V: TRBV9; J: TRBJ2-1; CDR3: CASSVELGVYNEQFF
V: TRBV6-5; J: TRBJ1-2; CDR3: CASSKANYGYTF
V: TRBV3-1/TRBV3-2; J: TRBJ1-5; CDR3: CASSPRQGGQPQHF
V: TRBV11-1; J: TRBJ2-7; CDR3: CASSLRLAGGKEQYF
V: TRBV7-6; J: TRBJ2-7; CDR3: CASSFGLANEQYF
V: TRBV5-1; J: TRBJ2-1; CDR3: CASSSLASHEQFF
V: TRBV13; J: TRBJ1-3; CDR3: CASSSTHLSGNTIYF
V: TRBV30; J: TRBJ1-1; CDR3: CAWRGTQGGTEAFF
V: TRBV27; J: TRBJ2-3; CDR3: CASSSKRQYRTSTDTQYF